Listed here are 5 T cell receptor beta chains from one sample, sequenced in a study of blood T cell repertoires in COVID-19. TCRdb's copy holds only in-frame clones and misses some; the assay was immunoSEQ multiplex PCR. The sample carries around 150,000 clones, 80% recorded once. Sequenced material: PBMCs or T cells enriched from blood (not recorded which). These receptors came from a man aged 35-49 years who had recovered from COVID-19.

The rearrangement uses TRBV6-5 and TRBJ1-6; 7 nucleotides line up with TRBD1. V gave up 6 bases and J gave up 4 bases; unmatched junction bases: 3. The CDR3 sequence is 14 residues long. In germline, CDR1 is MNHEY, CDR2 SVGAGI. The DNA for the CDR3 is TGTGCCAGCAGAGGGACAGATTATAATTCACCCCTCCACTTT. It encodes CASRGTDYNSPLHF.

The CDR3, as DNA: TGTGCCAGCAGTTACTCGGGGGGGCGCGGCTATGGCTACACCTTC. Its translation is CASSYSGGRGYGYTF. The J gene is TRBJ1-2, the V gene TRBV6-5; perhaps TRBD1 as D (6 bases). V was trimmed by 0 bases and J by 4 bases, leaving 12 bases between them. Germline assignment: CDR1 MNHEY and CDR2 SVGAGI. The CDR3 loop spans 15 amino acids.

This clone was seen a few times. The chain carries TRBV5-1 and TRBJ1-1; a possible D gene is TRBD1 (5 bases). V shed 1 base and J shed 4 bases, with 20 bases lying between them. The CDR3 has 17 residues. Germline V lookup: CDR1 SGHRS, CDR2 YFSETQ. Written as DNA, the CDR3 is TGCGCCAGCAGCTTGCTGAGACAGTCTCAGGTAGGCACTGAAGCTTTCTTT. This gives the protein CASSLLRQSQVGTEAFF.

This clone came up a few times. The CDR3 region has the DNA TGTGCCAGCAGCCCTTGGGACAGGGGGAACTATGGCTACACCTTC. Amino acids: CASSPWDRGNYGYTF. J is TRBJ1-2 and V is TRBV3-1 (or the pseudogene TRBV3-2), with 11 bases identical to TRBD1. CDR1 and CDR2 (germline): LGHDT, YNNKEL (reference sequence). This CDR3 is 15 amino acids long. Losses at the gene ends were 4 bases for V and 2 bases for J; bases not matched to a gene: 3.

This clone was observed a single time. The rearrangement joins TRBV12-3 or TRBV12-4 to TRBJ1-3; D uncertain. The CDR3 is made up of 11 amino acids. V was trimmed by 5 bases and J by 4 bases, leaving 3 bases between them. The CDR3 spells CASSPGNTIYF. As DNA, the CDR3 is TGTGCCAGCAGTCCAGGAAACACCATATATTTT.